Each of the 27 T cell receptor beta chains below was sequenced from the same sample in a study of T cell repertoires in cytomegalovirus infection. MiXCR was run by TCRdb on the reads, yielding one entry per CDR3 protein. Seen here are 300,000 or so distinct CDR3 sequences, 25% observed once, and the top ten hold approximately 13%. Sequencing was done on a sample of PBMCs. The source is a human donor in good health (CMV status not recorded). Some clones in this sample may be carry-over from other donors' samples.

As DNA, the CDR3 is TGTGCCAGCAGTTCAAGAGGTTCAGGGGCTCCTGGCTACACCTTC. The encoded protein is CASSSRGSGAPGYTF. This chain joins TRBV12-3 or TRBV12-4 and TRBJ1-2; possibly TRBD1 for D (6 bases). CDR3 length: 15 residues. V dropped 4 bases and J dropped 7 bases, with 19 bases sitting between them.

This clonotype was detected ten times or more. CDR3 nucleotide sequence: TGTGCCAGCAGCTTTGTTAGTCAGTCTAACTATGGCTACACCTTC. Residues: CASSFVSQSNYGYTF. The chain joins TRBV7-2 to TRBJ1-2; D remains unclear. Germline CDR1 and CDR2: SGHTA and FQGNSA. This CDR3 has 15 residues. The germline V and J ends were trimmed by 3 bases and 0 bases, with 11 bases remaining between them. Full variable domain (outside the CDR3, taken from reference TRBV7-2 and TRBJ1-2): GAGVSQSPSNKVTEKGKDVELRCDPISGHTALYWYRQSLGQGLEFLIYFQGNSAPDKSGLPSDRFSAERTGGSVSTLTIQRTQQEDSAVYLCASSFVSQSNYGYTFGSGTRLTVV.

This clonotype was detected a few times. The chain links TRBV7-2 to TRBJ2-2; 10 bases agree with TRBD2. The germline CDR1 and CDR2 sequences are SGHTA and FQGNSA. The CDR3 contains 16 residues. V lost 5 bases to trimming and J lost 5 bases; unmatched junction nucleotides: 8. The CDR3 nucleotides are TGTGCCAGCAGCCCGCAACCTAGCGGGAGTACCGGGGAGCTGTTTTTT. Its translation is CASSPQPSGSTGELFF. Full variable domain (rest looked up from reference TRBV7-2 and TRBJ2-2): GAGVSQSPSNKVTEKGKDVELRCDPISGHTALYWYRQSLGQGLEFLIYFQGNSAPDKSGLPSDRFSAERTGGSVSTLTIQRTQQEDSAVYLCASSPQPSGSTGELFFGEGSRLTVL.

This clonotype turned up a few times. This chain connects TRBV11-2 to TRBJ2-7; TRBD1 aligns across 11 bases. After removal of 4 bases from V and 1 base from J, the junction contained 3 bases not matched to a gene. This CDR3 has 15 amino acids. Looked up from germline, CDR1 is SGHAT and CDR2 is FQNNGV. In DNA form, the CDR3 reads TGTGCCAGCAGCTCGGACAGGGGGCCGTCCTACGAGCAGTACTTC. Protein: CASSSDRGPSYEQYF.

The rearrangement joins TRBV4-1 to TRBJ2-1; 8 bases align to TRBD1. Germline V lookup: CDR1 MGHRA, CDR2 YSYEKL. The CDR3 consists of 17 residues. Germline trimming cut 0 bases from V and 6 bases from J; bases unmatched to any gene: 10. The CDR3 coding sequence is TGCGCCAGCAGCCAAGATCCCCAGGGGGCAAATCCCAATGAGCAGTTCTTC. Translated, it gives CASSQDPQGANPNEQFF.

The sample holds a few counts of this clonotype. The V gene is TRBV5-1, the J gene TRBJ2-3; 7 nucleotides align to TRBD2. The CDR3 runs 16 residues. Per the germline V gene, CDR1 is SGHRS and CDR2 is YFSETQ. The V segment lost 1 base and the J segment 5 bases; nucleotides outside the gene matches: 10. The CDR3 DNA follows: TGCGCCAGCAGCTTGAGGCAGCGGGGTTTGGTAGATACGCAGTATTTT. This sequence encodes CASSLRQRGLVDTQYF.

This chain's CDR3 is CASSFGGAFPYEQYF. In DNA, the CDR3 is TGTGCCAGCAGTTTTGGGGGCGCGTTTCCCTACGAGCAGTACTTC. This chain uses TRBV28 with TRBJ2-7; D is perhaps TRBD1 (6 bases). Looked up from germline, CDR1 is MDHEN and CDR2 is SYDVKM. CDR3 length equals 15 residues. Trimming removed 3 bases from V and 2 bases from J, with 14 bases in between.

The gene calls are TRBV6-2 or TRBV6-3 and TRBJ2-3, with 8 nucleotides matching TRBD2. With V trimmed by 7 bases and J by 5 bases, 5 bases remained unmatched. Per the germline V gene, CDR1 is MNHEY and CDR2 is SVGEGT. There are 13 residues in the CDR3. The CDR3 is CASTREGRDTQYF. The CDR3 coding sequence is TGTGCCAGCACCCGGGAGGGCAGAGATACGCAGTATTTT.

This clonotype has a count of ten or more. The chain recombines TRBV12-3 or TRBV12-4 with TRBJ2-2; no firm D call. V was trimmed by 5 bases and J by 7 bases, leaving 11 bases between them. The CDR3 runs to 13 residues. The CDR3 reads CASSPVLGGELFF. DNA for the CDR3: TGTGCCAGCAGTCCCGTGTTGGGCGGGGAGCTGTTTTTT.

This clonotype was counted a few times. This chain joins TRBV11-3 and TRBJ2-2; weak D call: TRBD2 (6 bases). Trimming shortened V by 4 bases and J by 4 bases, and 10 bases separated the two germline ends. The CDR3 is made up of 14 amino acids. The germline gives CDR1 SGHNT, CDR2 YENEEA. CDR3 residues: CASSSGTSTGELFF. The DNA for the CDR3 is TGTGCCAGCAGCTCAGGGACTTCCACCGGGGAGCTGTTTTTT. Full variable domain (rest looked up from reference TRBV11-3 and TRBJ2-2): EAGVVQSPRYKIIEKKQPVAFWCNPISGHNTLYWYLQNLGQGPELLIRYENEEAVDDSQLPKDRFSAERLKGVDSTLKIQPAELGDSAVYLCASSSGTSTGELFFGEGSRLTVL.

Concerning this clonotype itself: It may be a read error: a sequence one base away is much more abundant. The chain uses TRBV10-3 and TRBJ1-1, with D perhaps matching TRBD1 (5 bases). Trimming cost V 7 bases and J 6 bases, with 12 bases left between them. There are 12 residues in the CDR3. Per the germline V gene, CDR1 is ENHRY and CDR2 is SYGVKD. CDR3 region: CAIKGRGAEAFF. CDR3 bases: TGTGCCATCAAGGGGCGGGGGGCTGAAGCTTTCTTT.

The rearrangement uses TRBV5-4 and TRBJ2-3, with 8 bases lining up with TRBD2. V shed 1 base, J shed 5 bases, and the junction held 6 bases outside the gene matches. Germline V gene data show CDR1 as SGHNT and CDR2 as YYREEE (reference sequence). The CDR3 runs to 15 residues. CDR3 sequence reads: CASSLTREGEDTQYF. In DNA, the CDR3 is TGTGCCAGCAGCTTGACCCGGGAGGGAGAAGATACGCAGTATTTT.

The chain is built from TRBV7-2 and TRBJ2-3; TRBD1 agrees at 7 bases. The germline V gene encodes CDR1 SGHTA and CDR2 FQGNSA. The CDR3 has 15 residues. J was trimmed by 2 bases and V by 1 base; bases with no gene match: 3. CDR3 in DNA: TGTGCCAGCAGCTTAGATGGGACAGCCACAGATACGCAGTATTTT. Translation gives CASSLDGTATDTQYF.

The chain combines TRBV4-1 with TRBJ2-7; D gene uncertain. CDR3 length: 15 amino acids. The germline V gene has CDR1 MGHRA and CDR2 YSYEKL. Trimming took 2 bases from V and 3 from J, leaving 14 bases between them. The CDR3 sequence: CASSQRPVPNYEQYF. CDR3 in DNA: TGCGCCAGCAGCCAACGGCCGGTACCGAACTACGAGCAGTACTTC.

This clonotype was seen at least ten times. This CDR3 is CASSSYERGYNEQFF. The CDR3 region has the DNA TGTGCCAGCAGCTCCTACGAAAGGGGATACAATGAGCAGTTCTTC. The chain carries TRBV7-3 and TRBJ2-1; tentative D call: TRBD1 (5 bases). The CDR3 is 15 amino acids. From germline, CDR1 is SGHTA and CDR2 FQGTGA. Trimming pared 4 bases from V and 4 bases from J, leaving 14 bases between.

The rearrangement uses TRBV15 and TRBJ2-1, with a weak D call TRBD2 (5 bases). Trimming took off 0 bases at V and 8 bases at J, with 8 bases between the two ends. This CDR3 has 13 residues. Germline CDR1 LNHNV, CDR2 YYDKDF (reference sequence). The CDR3 nucleotides read TGTGCCACCAGCAGAGATAGGCGGGATGAGCAGTTCTTC. This codes for CATSRDRRDEQFF.

The chain couples TRBV28 to TRBJ2-1, with TRBD1 matching 8 bases. This CDR3 has 13 residues. Germline-derived CDR1 and CDR2 are MDHEN and SYDVKM. The junction had 9 bases not matched to a gene; V was cut back by 5 bases and J by 12 bases. The CDR3 reads CASSRTPGQVQFF. CDR3 sequence (DNA): TGTGCCAGCAGTAGAACGCCGGGACAGGTGCAGTTCTTC.

The CDR3 sequence: CASQSGGREQYF. In DNA form, the CDR3 reads TGTGCCAGCCAATCAGGGGGCCGCGAGCAGTACTTC. The chain couples TRBV28 to TRBJ2-7, with 8 bases lining up with TRBD1. The CDR3 contains 12 residues. The V segment lost 8 bases and the J segment 6 bases; nucleotides outside the gene matches: 6. Germline values: CDR1 MDHEN, CDR2 SYDVKM.

The V gene is TRBV7-2, the J gene TRBJ2-1, with D unresolved. This CDR3 has 13 residues. The germline gives CDR1 SGHTA, CDR2 FQGNSA. The V and J ends lost 5 bases and 13 bases respectively, with 18 bases between them. The CDR3 loop is CASSIPATRLQFF. The CDR3 bases are TGTGCCAGCAGCATACCTGCGACCCGACTTCAGTTCTTC.

This clonotype was picked up a small number of times. This rearrangement joins TRBV6-2 or TRBV6-3 to TRBJ2-7; D perhaps matches TRBD2 (6 bases). Trimming stripped 6 bases from V and 0 bases from J, with 9 bases between. This CDR3 has 13 amino acids. Germline CDR1 and CDR2: MNHEY and SVGEGT. CDR3 in amino acids: CASRDGSSYEQYF. Here the CDR3 DNA reads TGTGCCAGCAGGGACGGGAGCTCCTACGAGCAGTACTTC.

This chain uses TRBV4-2 with TRBJ2-4; 7 bases align to TRBD2. J was trimmed by 5 bases and V by 1 base; bases with no gene match: 8. Germline assignment: CDR1 LGHNA and CDR2 YNFKEQ. This CDR3 has 16 residues. This CDR3 reads CASSQGTGGGENIQYF. The CDR3 region has the DNA TGTGCCAGCAGCCAAGGAACCGGGGGAGGGGAAAACATTCAGTACTTC.

V is TRBV6-5 and J is TRBJ2-3; D remains ambiguous. The germline V gene encodes CDR1 MNHEY and CDR2 SVGAGI. The V end lost 4 bases, the J end lost 8 bases, and 13 bases lay between the germline ends. The length of the CDR3 is 13 residues. In DNA form, the CDR3 reads TGTGCCAGCAGTTCCCCGCAGGCCCGTACGCAGTATTTT. It is translated as CASSSPQARTQYF.

A few counts support this clonotype. The chain recombines TRBV7-2 with TRBJ1-3; 9 bases line up with TRBD1. The CDR3 sequence is 15 residues long. Losses at the gene ends were 1 base for V and 7 bases for J; bases not matched to a gene: 5. Germline V gene lookup returns CDR1 SGHTA and CDR2 FQGNSA. This chain's CDR3 is CASSLDSGQGNTIYF. DNA for the CDR3: TGTGCCAGCAGCTTAGACTCCGGACAGGGGAACACCATATATTTT.

This chain uses TRBV25-1 with TRBJ1-1; TRBD1 aligns across 11 bases. V shed 6 bases and J 4 bases; nucleotides not matched to a gene: 7. The CDR3 runs to 15 residues. CDR1 MGHDK and CDR2 SYGVNS come from the germline V gene. Here the CDR3 reads CASSPDRGRGTEAFF. As DNA, the CDR3 is TGTGCCAGCAGCCCGGACAGGGGGCGCGGCACTGAAGCTTTCTTT.

The V and J genes are TRBV11-2 and TRBJ2-3; 9 bases are a match to TRBD2. With 3 bases clipped from V and 2 bases from J, the junction kept 12 bases outside the gene matches. This CDR3 region has 18 residues. Germline V gene lookup returns CDR1 SGHAT and CDR2 FQNNGV. CDR3 in DNA: TGTGCCAGCAGCTTGGGGGTCCTGGCGGGAGGGTCCACAGATACGCAGTATTTT. Its translation: CASSLGVLAGGSTDTQYF.

This chain joins TRBV11-3 and TRBJ2-1; TRBD1 matches at 8 bases. V dropped 5 bases and J dropped 6; count of bases not matched to a gene: 9. This CDR3 has 15 residues. Germline CDR1 reads SGHNT; CDR2 reads YENEEA. The CDR3 spells CASSPEGQALNEQFF. CDR3 coding DNA: TGTGCCAGCAGCCCCGAGGGACAGGCCCTCAATGAGCAGTTCTTC.

This sequence joins TRBV2 and TRBJ2-3; the D gene could be TRBD1 or TRBD2 (5 bases each). The germline V and J ends were trimmed by 4 bases and 9 bases, with 11 bases remaining between them. CDR3 length equals 12 residues. In germline, CDR1 is SNHLY, CDR2 FYNNEI. CDR3 protein: CASSVQGRTQYF. CDR3 bases: TGTGCCAGCAGTGTTCAGGGACGGACGCAGTATTTT.